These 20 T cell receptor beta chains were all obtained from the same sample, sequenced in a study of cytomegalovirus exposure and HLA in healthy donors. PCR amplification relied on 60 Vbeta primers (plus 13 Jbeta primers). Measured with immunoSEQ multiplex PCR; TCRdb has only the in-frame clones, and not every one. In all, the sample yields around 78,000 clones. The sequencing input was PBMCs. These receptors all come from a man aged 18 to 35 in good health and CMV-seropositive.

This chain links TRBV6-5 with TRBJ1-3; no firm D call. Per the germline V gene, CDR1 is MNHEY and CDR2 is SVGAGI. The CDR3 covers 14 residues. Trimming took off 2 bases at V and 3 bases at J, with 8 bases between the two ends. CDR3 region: CASSYGGFGNTIYF. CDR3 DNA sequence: TGTGCCAGCAGTTACGGAGGTTTTGGAAACACCATATATTTT.

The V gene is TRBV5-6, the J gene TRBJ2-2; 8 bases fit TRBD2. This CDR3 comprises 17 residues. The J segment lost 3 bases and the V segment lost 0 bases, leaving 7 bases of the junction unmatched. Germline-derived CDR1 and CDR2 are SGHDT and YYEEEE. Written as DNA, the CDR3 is TGTGCCAGCAGCTTGGTCGTTCTAGCGGGTCACACCGGGGAGCTGTTTTTT. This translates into CASSLVVLAGHTGELFF.

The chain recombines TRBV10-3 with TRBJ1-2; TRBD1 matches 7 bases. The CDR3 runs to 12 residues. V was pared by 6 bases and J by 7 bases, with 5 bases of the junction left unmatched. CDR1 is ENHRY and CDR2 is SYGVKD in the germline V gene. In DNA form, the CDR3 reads TGTGCCATCAGCCCCGAGGGGGCTGGCTACACCTTC. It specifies CAISPEGAGYTF.

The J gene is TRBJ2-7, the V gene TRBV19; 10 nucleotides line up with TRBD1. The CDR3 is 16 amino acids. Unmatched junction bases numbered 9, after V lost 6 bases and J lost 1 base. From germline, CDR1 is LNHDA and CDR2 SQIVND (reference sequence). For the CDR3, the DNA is TGTGCCAGTAGCCCAGCGGGACAGGGGATATCCTACGAGCAGTACTTC. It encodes CASSPAGQGISYEQYF.

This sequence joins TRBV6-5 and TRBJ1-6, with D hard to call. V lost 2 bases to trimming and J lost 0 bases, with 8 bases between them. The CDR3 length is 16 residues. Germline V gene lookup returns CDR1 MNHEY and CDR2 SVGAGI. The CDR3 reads CASSYRRSSYNSPLHF. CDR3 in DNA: TGTGCCAGCAGTTACAGACGGAGCTCCTATAATTCACCCCTCCACTTT.

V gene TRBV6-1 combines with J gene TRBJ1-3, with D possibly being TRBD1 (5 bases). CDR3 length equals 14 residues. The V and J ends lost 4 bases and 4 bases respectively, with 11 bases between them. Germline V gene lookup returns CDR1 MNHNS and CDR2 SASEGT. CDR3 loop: CASSGPGSGNTIYF. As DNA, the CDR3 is TGTGCCAGCAGTGGACCAGGGTCGGGAAACACCATATATTTT.

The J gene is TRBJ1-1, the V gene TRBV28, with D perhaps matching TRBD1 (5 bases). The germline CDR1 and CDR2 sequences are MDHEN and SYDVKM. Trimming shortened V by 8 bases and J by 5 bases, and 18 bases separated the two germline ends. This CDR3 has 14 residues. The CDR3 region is CASSWDSRGTEAFF. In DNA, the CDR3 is TGTGCCAGCTCTTGGGACTCAAGGGGAACTGAAGCTTTCTTT.

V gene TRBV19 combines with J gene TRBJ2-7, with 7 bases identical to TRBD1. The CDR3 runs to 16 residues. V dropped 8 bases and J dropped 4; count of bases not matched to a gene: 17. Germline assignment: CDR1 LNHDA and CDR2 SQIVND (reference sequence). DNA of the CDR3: TGTGCCAGTGGGCCACCTGGGACAGAGAGGGAATACGAGCAGTACTTC. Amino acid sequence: CASGPPGTEREYEQYF.

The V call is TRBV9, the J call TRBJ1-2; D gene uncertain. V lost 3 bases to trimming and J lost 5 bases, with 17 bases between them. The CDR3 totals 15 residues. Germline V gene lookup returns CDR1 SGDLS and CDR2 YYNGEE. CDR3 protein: CASSGSMRRSYGYTF. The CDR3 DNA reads TGTGCCAGCAGCGGATCAATGAGGCGAAGTTATGGCTACACCTTC. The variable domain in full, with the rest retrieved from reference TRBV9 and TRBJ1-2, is DSGVTQTPKHLITATGQRVTLRCSPRSGDLSVYWYQQSLDQGLQFLIQYYNGEERAKGNILERFSAQQFPDLHSELNLSSLELGDSALYFCASSGSMRRSYGYTFGSGTRLTVV.

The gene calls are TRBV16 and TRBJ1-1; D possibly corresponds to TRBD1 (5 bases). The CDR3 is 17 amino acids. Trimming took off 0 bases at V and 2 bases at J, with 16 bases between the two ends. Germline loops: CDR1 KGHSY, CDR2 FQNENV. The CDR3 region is CASSQSGLQGDNTEAFF. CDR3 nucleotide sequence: TGTGCCAGCAGCCAATCGGGATTGCAGGGTGATAACACTGAAGCTTTCTTT.

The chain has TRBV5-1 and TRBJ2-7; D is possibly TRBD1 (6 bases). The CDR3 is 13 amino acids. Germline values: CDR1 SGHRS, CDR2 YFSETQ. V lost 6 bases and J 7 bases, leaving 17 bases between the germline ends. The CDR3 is CASKQTGQPEQYF. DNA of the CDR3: TGCGCCAGCAAGCAAACAGGGCAGCCTGAGCAGTACTTC.

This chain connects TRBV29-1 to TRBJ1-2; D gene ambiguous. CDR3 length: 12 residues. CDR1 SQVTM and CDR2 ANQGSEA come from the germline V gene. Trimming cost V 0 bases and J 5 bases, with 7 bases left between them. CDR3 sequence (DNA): TGCAGCGTTGAAGAGGGCGGGTATGGCTACACCTTC. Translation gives CSVEEGGYGYTF.

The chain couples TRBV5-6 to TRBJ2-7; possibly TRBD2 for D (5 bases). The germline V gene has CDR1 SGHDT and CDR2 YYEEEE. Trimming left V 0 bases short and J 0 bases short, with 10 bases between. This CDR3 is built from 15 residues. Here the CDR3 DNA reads TGTGCCAGCAGCTTGGTTAGCGCTGACTCCTACGAGCAGTACTTC. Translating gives CASSLVSADSYEQYF.

CDR3 sequence reads: CASSSTDRAPEAFF. The CDR3 DNA reads as TGCGCCAGCAGCAGTACTGACAGGGCCCCTGAAGCTTTCTTT. This chain links TRBV5-1 with TRBJ1-1; 7 bases are shared with TRBD1. With V trimmed by 4 bases and J by 6 bases, 9 bases remained unmatched. The CDR3 spans 14 residues. CDR1 is SGHRS, CDR2 YFSETQ, per germline. Complete variable domain (other parts from reference TRBV5-1 and TRBJ1-1): KAGVTQTPRYLIKTRGQQVTLSCSPISGHRSVSWYQQTPGQGLQFLFEYFSETQRNKGNFPGRFSGRQFSNSRSEMNVSTLELGDSALYLCASSSTDRAPEAFFGQGTRLTVV.

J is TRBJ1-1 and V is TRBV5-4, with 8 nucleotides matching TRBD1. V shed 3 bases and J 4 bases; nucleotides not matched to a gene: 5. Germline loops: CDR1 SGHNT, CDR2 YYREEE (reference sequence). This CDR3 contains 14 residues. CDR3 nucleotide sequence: TGTGCCAGCAGCTCAGGGGGCTGGGCCACTGAAGCTTTCTTT. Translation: CASSSGGWATEAFF.

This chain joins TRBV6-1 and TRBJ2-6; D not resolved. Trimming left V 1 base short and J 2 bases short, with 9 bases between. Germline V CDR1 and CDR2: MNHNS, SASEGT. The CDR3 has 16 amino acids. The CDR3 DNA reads TGTGCCAGCAGTGAAGGACTCCTCCCTGGGGCCAACGTCCTGACTTTC. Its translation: CASSEGLLPGANVLTF.

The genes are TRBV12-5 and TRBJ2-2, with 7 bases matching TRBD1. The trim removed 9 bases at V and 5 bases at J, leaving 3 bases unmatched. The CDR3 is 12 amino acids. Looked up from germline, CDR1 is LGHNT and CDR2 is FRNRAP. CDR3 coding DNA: TGTGCTAGCAGGGGGTATACCGGGGAGCTGTTTTTT. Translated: CASRGYTGELFF.

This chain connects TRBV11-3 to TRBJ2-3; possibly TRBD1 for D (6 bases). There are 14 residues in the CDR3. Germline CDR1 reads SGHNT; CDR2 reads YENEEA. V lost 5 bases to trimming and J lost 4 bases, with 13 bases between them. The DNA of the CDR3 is TGTGCCAGCAGCCCTACAGGGTTGGCAGATACGCAGTATTTT. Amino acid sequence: CASSPTGLADTQYF.

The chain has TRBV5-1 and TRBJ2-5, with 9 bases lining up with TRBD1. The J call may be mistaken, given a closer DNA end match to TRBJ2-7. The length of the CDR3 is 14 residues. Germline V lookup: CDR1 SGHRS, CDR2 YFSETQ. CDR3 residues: CASSVDRGFYEQYF. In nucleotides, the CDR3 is TGCGCCAGCAGCGTTGACAGGGGGTTCTACGAGCAGTACTTC.

This CDR3 is CAIQGTGSNEQFF. The CDR3 DNA is TGTGCCATACAAGGGACAGGGTCTAATGAGCAGTTCTTC. The chain uses TRBV10-3 and TRBJ2-1; 9 bases agree with TRBD1. Trimming removed 9 bases from V and 7 bases from J; junction bases left unmatched: 7. This CDR3 spans 13 amino acids. The germline V gene encodes CDR1 ENHRY and CDR2 SYGVKD.